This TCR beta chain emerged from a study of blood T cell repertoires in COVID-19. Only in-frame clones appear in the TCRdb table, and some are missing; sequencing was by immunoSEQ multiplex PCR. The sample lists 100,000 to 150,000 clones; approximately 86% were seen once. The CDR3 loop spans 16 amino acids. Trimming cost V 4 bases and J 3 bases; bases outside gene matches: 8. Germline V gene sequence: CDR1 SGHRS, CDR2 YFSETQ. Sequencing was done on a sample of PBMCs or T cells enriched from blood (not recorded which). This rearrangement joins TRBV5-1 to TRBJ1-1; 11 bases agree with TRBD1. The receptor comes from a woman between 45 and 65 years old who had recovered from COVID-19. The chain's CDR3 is CASSPGQGARDTEAFF. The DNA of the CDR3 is TGCGCCAGCAGCCCAGGACAGGGGGCTAGGGACACTGAAGCTTTCTTT.